Listed here are 14 T cell receptor beta chains from one sample, sequenced in a study of blood T cell repertoires in COVID-19. TCRdb keeps only in-frame clones here, not all; method: immunoSEQ multiplex PCR. The repertoire consists of 43,000 or so clones, with 85% to 95% occurring once and the leading ten covering under 6%. Material for sequencing was peripheral blood. All receptors come from a human donor in a cohort sampled during active COVID-19.

The rearrangement links TRBV7-2 to TRBJ1-1; TRBD1 is a possible D gene (6 bases). V lost 4 bases, J lost 8 bases, and 14 bases lay in between. The CDR3 spans 13 residues. Per germline, CDR1 SGHTA and CDR2 FQGNSA. The CDR3 here is CASSWDMVKEAFF. In DNA form, the CDR3 reads TGTGCCAGCAGCTGGGACATGGTAAAAGAAGCTTTCTTT.

The genes are TRBV5-6 and TRBJ2-3; 8 bases map to TRBD2. Trimming removed 0 bases from V and 3 bases from J; junction bases left unmatched: 3. Germline assignment: CDR1 SGHDT and CDR2 YYEEEE. There are 15 residues in the CDR3. Written as DNA, the CDR3 is TGTGCCAGCAGCTTGGAGGCGGGGGGTACAGATACGCAGTATTTT. This gives the protein CASSLEAGGTDTQYF.

The gene calls are TRBV19 and TRBJ1-5; D might be TRBD1 (6 bases). Between the trimmed V and J ends, which lost 2 bases and 3 bases, there was a span of 11 bases. Germline V gives CDR1 LNHDA, CDR2 SQIVND (reference sequence). This CDR3 is built from 15 residues. The CDR3 here is CASSIMGADNQPQHF. As DNA, the CDR3 is TGTGCCAGTAGTATAATGGGGGCTGACAATCAGCCCCAGCATTTT.

CDR3 protein: CASSMGDRDPGNTIYF. The CDR3 nucleotides read TGTGCCAGTAGTATGGGAGACAGGGATCCTGGAAACACCATATATTTT. V usage is TRBV19 and J usage is TRBJ1-3; 7 positions match TRBD1. The CDR3 has 16 residues. Germline V gene data show CDR1 as LNHDA and CDR2 as SQIVND (reference sequence). Unmatched junction bases numbered 7, after V lost 3 bases and J lost 2 bases. The variable domain in full, with the rest retrieved from reference TRBV19 and TRBJ1-3, is DGGITQSPKYLFRKEGQNVTLSCEQNLNHDAMYWYRQDPGQGLRLIYYSQIVNDFQKGDIAEGYSVSREKKESFPLTVTSAQKNPTAFYLCASSMGDRDPGNTIYFGEGSWLTVV.

This clone was observed once. The chain has TRBV7-3 and TRBJ2-7, with D perhaps TRBD2 (5 bases). Trimming removed 1 base from V and 6 bases from J, with 13 bases in between. Germline V gives CDR1 SGHTA, CDR2 FQGTGA. The CDR3 is 14 amino acids. Here the CDR3 reads CASSLSSSRSEQYF. The DNA of the CDR3 is TGTGCCAGCAGCTTAAGTTCTAGCCGGTCCGAGCAGTACTTC.

This rearrangement joins TRBV2 to TRBJ2-7, with 12 nucleotides matching TRBD2. The CDR3 sequence is 16 residues long. The V gene's germline CDR1 is SNHLY and CDR2 FYNNEI. After removal of 5 bases from V and 2 bases from J, the junction contained 7 bases not matched to a gene. CDR3 DNA: TGTGCCAGCAGTTGGATACTAGCGGGGGGAACCTACGAGCAGTACTTC. It translates to CASSWILAGGTYEQYF.

This sequence joins TRBV6-5 and TRBJ2-1; 11 nucleotides line up with TRBD2. The ends lost 5 bases at V and 3 bases at J; junction bases unmatched: 3. This CDR3 contains 15 residues. Looked up from germline, CDR1 is MNHEY and CDR2 is SVGAGI. The chain's CDR3 is CASSITSGGYNEQFF. In DNA form, the CDR3 reads TGTGCCAGCAGTATTACTAGCGGGGGCTACAATGAGCAGTTCTTC.

This sequence joins TRBV6-6 and TRBJ2-2; D may be TRBD2 (6 bases). This CDR3 is 14 amino acids long. Germline lookup yields CDR1 MNHNY and CDR2 SVGAGI (reference sequence). V lost 2 bases and J 7 bases, leaving 11 bases between the germline ends. For the CDR3, the DNA is TGTGCCAGCAGTTACGCTAGCGAGAACGGGGAGCTGTTTTTT. It translates to CASSYASENGELFF.

The rearrangement uses TRBV6-4 and TRBJ2-1; 8 bases map to TRBD1. Germline CDR1 and CDR2: MRHNA and SNTAGT. V lost 2 bases, J lost 8 bases, and 8 bases stayed unmatched. CDR3 length: 15 amino acids. The CDR3 reads CASSDQQTGAHEQFF. CDR3 DNA: TGTGCCAGCAGTGACCAACAGACAGGGGCCCATGAGCAGTTCTTC.

The genes are TRBV6-2 or TRBV6-3 and TRBJ2-7, with D maybe TRBD2 (6 bases). The V and J ends lost 2 bases and 3 bases respectively, with 17 bases between them. CDR1 is MNHEY and CDR2 is SVGEGT in the germline V gene. The CDR3 runs 16 residues. The CDR3 region is CASSYDSQMGGYEQYF. The DNA of the CDR3 is TGTGCCAGCAGTTACGATAGTCAGATGGGGGGCTACGAGCAGTACTTC.

V and J are TRBV9 and TRBJ2-2; D remains unclear. Germline values: CDR1 SGDLS, CDR2 YYNGEE. The ends were cut back, 4 bases at V and 3 bases at J, with 4 bases in the middle. The CDR3 has 12 residues. The CDR3 bases are TGTGCCAGCAGCCTCCACACCGGGGAGCTGTTTTTT. It yields the protein CASSLHTGELFF.

The CDR3 DNA reads as TGTGCCAGTAAGGGCGGGAAGTCCTACGAGCAGTACTTC. This encodes CASKGGKSYEQYF. V and J are TRBV19 and TRBJ2-7; D possibly corresponds to TRBD2 (6 bases). The V end was cut by 7 bases, the J end by 1 base, with 11 bases between. Looked up from germline, CDR1 is LNHDA and CDR2 is SQIVND (reference sequence). This CDR3 is 13 amino acids long. Filled out from reference TRBV19 and TRBJ2-7, the complete variable domain reads DGGITQSPKYLFRKEGQNVTLSCEQNLNHDAMYWYRQDPGQGLRLIYYSQIVNDFQKGDIAEGYSVSREKKESFPLTVTSAQKNPTAFYLCASKGGKSYEQYFGPGTRLTVT.

The rearrangement links TRBV19 to TRBJ1-2; 7 bases are a match to TRBD1. Germline V gene sequence: CDR1 LNHDA, CDR2 SQIVND (reference sequence). The CDR3 loop spans 14 amino acids. Trimming removed 3 bases from V and 7 bases from J; junction bases left unmatched: 8. The CDR3 nucleotides are TGTGCCAGTAGTATTCGGCAGGGGGACGGTGGCTACACCTTC. Amino acid sequence: CASSIRQGDGGYTF.

The chain recombines TRBV5-1 with TRBJ2-5, with 9 nucleotides matching TRBD2. This CDR3 has 14 amino acids. The ends lost 2 bases at V and 4 bases at J; junction bases unmatched: 3. Germline V gene lookup returns CDR1 SGHRS and CDR2 YFSETQ. CDR3 sequence reads: CASSLAGGGETQYF. The CDR3 DNA reads as TGCGCCAGCAGCTTAGCGGGAGGCGGAGAGACCCAGTACTTC.